What follows are 20 T cell receptor beta chains derived from one specimen sequenced in a study of T cells in Graves' hyperthyroidism and ophthalmopathy. The CDR3 regions of TCR beta were amplified from RNA transcripts. Primed by the HTBI set, a first-round RT-PCR was run on the TCR CDR3. Using its own MiXCR run on the multiplex PCR reads, TCRdb lists one record per CDR3 protein. Here the sample spans about 480,000 distinct CDR3 sequences, roughly an eighth being singletons. Sequenced input: blood. All receptors derive from a woman in her late teens or twenties with Graves' hyperthyroidism.

This clonotype was observed a few times. The rearrangement uses TRBV10-1 and TRBJ2-1; D ambiguous. CDR1 and CDR2 from the germline V gene are WNHNN and SYGVQD (reference sequence). CDR3 length equals 14 residues. Trimming shortened V by 3 bases and J by 9 bases, and 15 bases separated the two germline ends. The CDR3 coding sequence is TGCGCCAGCAGTGATGTATCTACCTTGGGTGAGCAGTTCTTC. It codes for CASSDVSTLGEQFF.

The V call is TRBV4-2, the J call TRBJ2-2, with D possibly matching TRBD2 (6 bases). V shed 4 bases and J shed 2 bases, with 14 bases lying between them. CDR1 is LGHNA, CDR2 YNFKEQ, per germline. The CDR3 has 16 amino acids. CDR3 coding DNA: TGTGCCAGCAGCCCCCTCCCCGGGAGTAACACCGGGGAGCTGTTTTTT. Translating it yields CASSPLPGSNTGELFF.

At least ten counts were recorded for this clonotype. The V call is TRBV12-3 or TRBV12-4, the J call TRBJ1-2; D unresolved. This CDR3 is 13 amino acids long. V gave up 3 bases and J gave up 5 bases, with 10 bases separating them. The CDR3 nucleotides are TGTGCCAGCAGTTTCAGTCAGAGTTATGGCTACACCTTC. Amino acids: CASSFSQSYGYTF.

In this sample, this clonotype turned up many times. The CDR3 DNA reads as TGCAGTGCTAGACCTAGCCCGAACACCGGGGAGCTGTTTTTT. Its translation is CSARPSPNTGELFF. This rearrangement joins TRBV20-1 to TRBJ2-2; tentatively, D is TRBD2 (5 bases). This CDR3 is built from 14 residues. Germline V gene data show CDR1 as DFQATT and CDR2 as SNEGSKA (reference sequence). Deletions cut 2 bases from V and 0 bases from J, with 7 bases between.

The chain is built from TRBV11-2 and TRBJ2-5, with TRBD2 matching 13 bases. Trimming removed 1 base from V and 3 bases from J; junction bases left unmatched: 8. This CDR3 has 18 residues. Germline V gene sequence: CDR1 SGHAT, CDR2 FQNNGV. The CDR3 loop is CASSLGWTSGRMEETQYF. The CDR3, as DNA: TGTGCCAGCAGCTTAGGGTGGACTAGCGGGAGAATGGAAGAGACCCAGTACTTC.

This clonotype appeared many times. CDR3 residues: CSARDWDSGYNEQFF. CDR3 in DNA: TGCAGTGCTAGAGATTGGGATAGCGGCTACAATGAGCAGTTCTTC. V is TRBV20-1 and J is TRBJ2-1; the D gene is possibly TRBD2 (6 bases). The CDR3 is 15 residues long. V was trimmed by 0 bases and J by 3 bases, leaving 12 bases between them. Germline CDR1 and CDR2: DFQATT and SNEGSKA (reference sequence).

This clonotype has ten or more counts. The CDR3 region is CASSYFWTGGPPLHF. The CDR3 nucleotides read TGTGCCAGCAGCTACTTTTGGACAGGGGGCCCACCCCTCCACTTT. This rearrangement joins TRBV12-3 or TRBV12-4 to TRBJ1-6, with 11 bases that match TRBD1. The CDR3 length is 15 residues. With 6 bases clipped from V and 11 bases from J, the junction kept 9 bases outside the gene matches.

This clonotype has a handful of counts. The chain joins TRBV30 to TRBJ1-5, with a tentative D call TRBD1 (5 bases). The CDR3 consists of 12 residues. Germline V lookup: CDR1 GTSNPN, CDR2 SVGIG (reference sequence). Trimming took off 5 bases at V and 3 bases at J, with 8 bases between the two ends. The DNA of the CDR3 is TGTGCCTGGGGGGGAAACAATCAGCCCCAGCATTTT. Its protein is CAWGGNNQPQHF.

The chain joins TRBV7-9 to TRBJ1-1; a possible D gene is TRBD1 (6 bases). CDR1 is SEHNR, CDR2 FQNEAQ, per germline (reference sequence). Trimming removed 6 bases at V and 0 bases at J, with 11 bases between. CDR3 size: 14 residues. This CDR3 is CASRLGQMNTEAFF. CDR3 coding DNA: TGTGCCAGCAGACTAGGACAGATGAACACTGAAGCTTTCTTT.

The rearrangement uses TRBV5-1 and TRBJ1-1, with D possibly TRBD1 on 6 matching bases. The CDR3 totals 15 residues. Per germline, CDR1 SGHRS and CDR2 YFSETQ. Trimming removed 6 bases from V and 1 base from J, with 16 bases in between. This CDR3 is CASTRGGQRNTEAFF. The CDR3 region has the DNA TGCGCCAGCACTAGAGGAGGACAGAGGAACACTGAAGCTTTCTTT.

In this sample, this clonotype turned up a few times. The chain carries TRBV6-5 and TRBJ2-1, with a possible D match to TRBD1 (6 bases). The CDR3 contains 17 residues. V lost 2 bases to trimming and J lost 2 bases, with 16 bases between them. CDR1 and CDR2 (germline): MNHEY, SVGAGI. CDR3 region: CASSYGLSGGAYNEQFF. The DNA for the CDR3 is TGTGCCAGCAGTTACGGGCTTTCTGGGGGCGCCTACAATGAGCAGTTCTTC.

This clonotype has more than one count but fewer than ten. This rearrangement joins TRBV6-5 to TRBJ1-2; TRBD1 is a possible D gene (6 bases). The CDR3 length is 16 residues. The ends were cut back, 2 bases at V and 1 base at J, with 14 bases in the middle. The germline CDR1 and CDR2 sequences are MNHEY and SVGAGI. This CDR3 is CASSYLKTGLNYGYTF. The CDR3 DNA reads as TGTGCCAGCAGTTACCTCAAAACAGGGCTTAACTATGGCTACACCTTC.

This clonotype was seen repeatedly, ten times or more. This rearrangement joins TRBV12-3 or TRBV12-4 to TRBJ2-1; 7 bases fit TRBD2. The CDR3 contains 15 residues. The V gene end was trimmed by 1 base and the J gene end by 5 bases; junction bases not matched to a gene: 5. The CDR3 nucleotides are TGTGCCAGCAGTTTAGTAAGCGGGATCCACAATGAGCAGTTCTTC. Residues: CASSLVSGIHNEQFF.

This clonotype has more than one count but fewer than ten. The chain combines TRBV3-1 with TRBJ2-7; 13 bases map to TRBD2. V dropped 4 bases and J dropped 3; count of bases not matched to a gene: 6. Germline V lookup: CDR1 LGHDT, CDR2 YNNKEL (reference sequence). The CDR3 has 16 residues. CDR3 sequence: CASSPRTSGSIYEQYF. CDR3 DNA sequence: TGTGCCAGCAGCCCTCGGACTAGCGGGAGTATCTACGAGCAGTACTTC.

This clonotype was seen many times. This rearrangement joins TRBV6-5 to TRBJ2-1; D remains unclear. Germline V CDR1 and CDR2: MNHEY, SVGAGI. V lost 7 bases to trimming and J lost 4 bases, with 11 bases between them. The CDR3 spans 13 residues. The CDR3 spells CASIPDWYNEQFF. For the CDR3, the DNA is TGTGCCAGCATCCCCGATTGGTACAATGAGCAGTTCTTC.

This clonotype has only a few counts. This chain connects TRBV4-1 to TRBJ2-5, with 10 bases that match TRBD2. V dropped 4 bases and J dropped 5; count of bases not matched to a gene: 7. This CDR3 region has 15 residues. The germline V gene encodes CDR1 MGHRA and CDR2 YSYEKL. The CDR3 loop reads CASSLEREGQETQYF. Here the CDR3 DNA reads TGCGCCAGCAGCCTCGAGCGGGAGGGCCAGGAGACCCAGTACTTC.

There are many counts of this clonotype. The genes are TRBV9 and TRBJ2-3; a possible D gene is TRBD2 (7 bases). V was clipped by 0 bases and J by 0 bases, with 20 bases between them. CDR1 SGDLS and CDR2 YYNGEE come from the germline V gene. The CDR3 totals 19 residues. CDR3 nucleotides: TGTGCCAGCAGCGTAGTTCCGGATGGCGGGGGCCCTAGCACAGATACGCAGTATTTT. Translation: CASSVVPDGGGPSTDTQYF.

This clonotype has at least ten counts. CDR3: CASSQGGLAGGQETQYF. CDR3 DNA: TGCGCCAGCAGCCAAGGGGGATTAGCGGGAGGCCAAGAGACCCAGTACTTC. The genes are TRBV4-1 and TRBJ2-5; TRBD2 matches at 10 bases. CDR1 MGHRA and CDR2 YSYEKL come from the germline V gene. There are 17 residues in the CDR3. The V and J ends lost 1 base and 1 base, in that order; junction bases with no gene match: 6.

This clonotype was counted ten times or more. The chain recombines TRBV9 with TRBJ2-1; the match to TRBD2 covers 7 bases. Looked up from germline, CDR1 is SGDLS and CDR2 is YYNGEE. The CDR3 consists of 16 residues. With V trimmed by 0 bases and J by 9 bases, 12 bases remained unmatched. In DNA, the CDR3 is TGTGCCAGCAGCGTAGGTTCACGGACTAGAAGATCTGAGCAGTTCTTC. Its translation is CASSVGSRTRRSEQFF.

This clonotype has ten or more counts. CDR3 in amino acids: CASSQGTGDYGYTF. The CDR3 DNA is TGTGCCAGCAGCCAAGGGACAGGTGACTATGGCTACACCTTC. The gene calls are TRBV7-3 and TRBJ1-2, with TRBD1 matching 8 bases. This CDR3 comprises 14 residues. V trimming: 5 bases; J trimming: 3 bases; junction bases outside the gene matches: 5. Germline lookup yields CDR1 SGHTA and CDR2 FQGTGA.